Below are 31 T cell receptor beta chains sequenced from a single sample in a study of blood T cell repertoires in COVID-19. Data came from immunoSEQ multiplex PCR; TCRdb stores just in-frame clones and leaves some out. Of 200,000 or so clones listed, roughly 82% are singletons. The sequenced material came from peripheral blood. Every receptor here comes from a woman in her thirties with acute or convalescent COVID-19.

The rearrangement uses TRBV28 and TRBJ1-5; TRBD1 aligns across 10 bases. The CDR3 totals 18 residues. The J segment lost 0 bases and the V segment lost 0 bases, leaving 5 bases of the junction unmatched. CDR1 MDHEN and CDR2 SYDVKM come from the germline V gene. CDR3 sequence (DNA): TGTGCCAGCAGTTTATGGGGGACAGGGGTTTCTAGCAATCAGCCCCAGCATTTT. Its translation is CASSLWGTGVSSNQPQHF.

A single count supports this clone. The genes are TRBV7-2 and TRBJ1-5, with D possibly matching TRBD1 (6 bases). Trimming stripped 1 base from V and 7 bases from J, with 11 bases between. CDR1 SGHTA and CDR2 FQGNSA come from the germline V gene. The CDR3 is 14 amino acids. Written as DNA, the CDR3 is TGTGCCAGCAGCTTAGGCAGGGGCGGGCAGCCCCAGCATTTT. Translated: CASSLGRGGQPQHF.

This rearrangement joins TRBV27 to TRBJ2-1, with 10 bases matching TRBD2. The CDR3 covers 15 residues. Germline V gives CDR1 MNHEY, CDR2 SMNVEV (reference sequence). Trimming at V came to 5 bases and at J to 3 bases, leaving 4 bases not matched to a gene. DNA for the CDR3: TGTGCCAGCAGTCACGGACTAGCGGTCTACAATGAGCAGTTCTTC. It is translated as CASSHGLAVYNEQFF.

The chain combines TRBV27 with TRBJ2-5; TRBD1 aligns across 7 bases. V lost 3 bases, J lost 8 bases, and 15 bases stayed unmatched. Per the germline V gene, CDR1 is MNHEY and CDR2 is SMNVEV (reference sequence). The CDR3 is 16 residues long. CDR3 sequence reads: CASSFLAGQDKRTQYF. CDR3 nucleotides: TGTGCCAGCAGTTTCCTGGCCGGACAGGACAAGAGAACCCAGTACTTC.

The V and J genes are TRBV9 and TRBJ2-1, with 9 bases identical to TRBD2. This CDR3 has 15 amino acids. Germline V lookup: CDR1 SGDLS, CDR2 YYNGEE. V trimming: 4 bases; J trimming: 3 bases; junction bases outside the gene matches: 5. This chain's CDR3 is CASSPSGADYNEQFF. The DNA of the CDR3 is TGTGCCAGCAGCCCTAGCGGGGCGGACTACAATGAGCAGTTCTTC.

The chain recombines TRBV2 with TRBJ1-5, with 7 bases fitting TRBD1. J lost 4 bases, V lost 2 bases, and 8 bases had no gene match. The CDR3 sequence is 16 residues long. Germline V lookup: CDR1 SNHLY, CDR2 FYNNEI. The CDR3 here is CASSEKRQGLNQPQHF. CDR3 sequence (DNA): TGTGCCAGCAGTGAAAAGAGACAGGGCCTGAATCAGCCCCAGCATTTT.

The gene calls are TRBV10-1 and TRBJ2-7, with 9 bases lining up with TRBD1. V was pared by 10 bases and J by 2 bases, with 3 bases of the junction left unmatched. The CDR3 is made up of 12 amino acids. Germline CDR1 reads WNHNN; CDR2 reads SYGVQD (reference sequence). The CDR3 nucleotides read TGCGCCACAAGACAGGGGGCCTACGAGCAGTACTTC. Amino acid sequence: CATRQGAYEQYF.

Here the CDR3 reads CASDQMGRAFF. Here the CDR3 DNA reads TGTGCCAGCGATCAGATGGGCAGGGCTTTCTTT. This sequence joins TRBV28 and TRBJ1-1; D is ambiguous. Germline V gene data show CDR1 as MDHEN and CDR2 as SYDVKM. Trimming took off 8 bases at V and 11 bases at J, with 15 bases between the two ends. The CDR3 length is 11 residues.

V and J are TRBV19 and TRBJ1-5; 7 bases map to TRBD1. CDR1 and CDR2 from the germline V gene are LNHDA and SQIVND (reference sequence). This CDR3 contains 16 residues. J lost 3 bases, V lost 3 bases, and 8 bases had no gene match. CDR3 protein: CASSIYTGEYNQPQHF. Here the CDR3 DNA reads TGTGCCAGTAGTATTTATACAGGGGAATACAATCAGCCCCAGCATTTT.

The chain combines TRBV7-2 with TRBJ1-1; TRBD1 matches at 7 bases. CDR1 is SGHTA and CDR2 is FQGNSA in the germline V gene. CDR3 size: 13 residues. The ends lost 2 bases at V and 6 bases at J; junction bases unmatched: 3. Here the CDR3 DNA reads TGTGCCAGCAGCTTAATAAGGGGGCCTGAAGCTTTCTTT. It translates to CASSLIRGPEAFF.

The chain links TRBV19 to TRBJ2-5; D is perhaps TRBD2 (5 bases). In germline, CDR1 is LNHDA, CDR2 SQIVND (reference sequence). The CDR3 consists of 14 residues. The ends were cut back, 3 bases at V and 4 bases at J, with 12 bases in the middle. The CDR3 is CASSMGAVGETQYF. CDR3 DNA sequence: TGTGCCAGTAGTATGGGAGCAGTAGGAGAGACCCAGTACTTC.

This clone has only one observation. This chain connects TRBV19 to TRBJ2-1; D uncertain. V lost 1 base to trimming and J lost 4 bases, with 11 bases between them. Per germline, CDR1 LNHDA and CDR2 SQIVND (reference sequence). CDR3 size: 15 residues. The CDR3 nucleotides read TGTGCCAGTAGTATAGGTCCCCTATTTTACAATGAGCAGTTCTTC. This translates into CASSIGPLFYNEQFF.

The rearrangement joins TRBV4-3 to TRBJ2-1, with 7 bases fitting TRBD2. CDR1 and CDR2 from the germline V gene are LGHNA and YSLEER. This CDR3 has 19 amino acids. V dropped 0 bases and J dropped 5; count of bases not matched to a gene: 16. The CDR3, as DNA: TGCGCCAGCAGCCAAGAACTAGGACTGTGGCAGCGGGAACACAATGAGCAGTTCTTC. Translating gives CASSQELGLWQREHNEQFF.

The chain uses TRBV4-2 and TRBJ2-7; 9 nucleotides align to TRBD1. The trim removed 0 bases at V and 0 bases at J, leaving 9 bases unmatched. Germline assignment: CDR1 LGHNA and CDR2 YNFKEQ. The CDR3 is 18 residues long. In DNA form, the CDR3 reads TGTGCCAGCAGCCAAGACTTATCCGGGACAGGGAGCTCCTACGAGCAGTACTTC. Protein: CASSQDLSGTGSSYEQYF.

The gene calls are TRBV4-1 and TRBJ1-1, with TRBD1 matching over 12 bases. J gave up 3 bases and V 4 bases, and 6 bases lay outside the gene matches. Per the germline V gene, CDR1 is MGHRA and CDR2 is YSYEKL. This CDR3 is 16 amino acids long. The CDR3 coding sequence is TGCGCCAGCAGCCCCGGGACAGGGGGCGTATACACTGAAGCTTTCTTT. Protein product: CASSPGTGGVYTEAFF.

The rearrangement joins TRBV30 to TRBJ2-1; 11 bases are shared with TRBD2. The trim removed 0 bases at V and 4 bases at J, leaving 8 bases unmatched. Looked up from germline, CDR1 is GTSNPN and CDR2 is SVGIG (reference sequence). The CDR3 is 17 amino acids. The DNA of the CDR3 is TGTGCCTGGAGTGTACTTACTAGCGGGAGTTATTACAATGAGCAGTTCTTC. It translates to CAWSVLTSGSYYNEQFF.

The CDR3 protein is CASKLTGGRTDTQYF. The CDR3 coding sequence is TGCGCCAGCAAGTTAACAGGGGGACGCACAGATACGCAGTATTTT. This rearrangement joins TRBV5-1 to TRBJ2-3; TRBD1 matches at 8 bases. The trim removed 6 bases at V and 1 base at J, leaving 7 bases unmatched. Germline V lookup: CDR1 SGHRS, CDR2 YFSETQ. The CDR3 is 15 residues long. The full variable domain, rest sourced from reference TRBV5-1 and TRBJ2-3, is KAGVTQTPRYLIKTRGQQVTLSCSPISGHRSVSWYQQTPGQGLQFLFEYFSETQRNKGNFPGRFSGRQFSNSRSEMNVSTLELGDSALYLCASKLTGGRTDTQYFGPGTRLTVL.

The chain joins TRBV2 to TRBJ1-6; unclear D gene. The CDR3 is 13 amino acids. V shed 8 bases and J shed 3 bases, with 8 bases lying between them. Germline V CDR1 and CDR2: SNHLY, FYNNEI. For the CDR3, the DNA is TGTGCCAGCCTAGGTGGCTATAATTCACCCCTCCACTTT. Amino acids: CASLGGYNSPLHF.

The rearrangement links TRBV29-1 to TRBJ1-2; maybe TRBD1 (6 bases). The germline V and J ends were trimmed by 0 bases and 2 bases, with 10 bases remaining between them. Germline V CDR1 and CDR2: SQVTM, ANQGSEA. The CDR3 is 14 residues long. Here the CDR3 reads CSVEDVTGNYGYTF. The DNA of the CDR3 is TGCAGCGTTGAAGATGTAACAGGGAACTATGGCTACACCTTC.

The chain employs TRBV15 and TRBJ2-1; D gene ambiguous. V was cut by 0 bases and J by 16 bases, with 16 bases left in between. The germline CDR1 and CDR2 sequences are LNHNV and YYDKDF (reference sequence). The CDR3 covers 13 residues. The CDR3 protein is CATSRDRVSHSFF. As DNA, the CDR3 is TGTGCCACCAGCAGAGATCGGGTCTCTCACTCATTCTTC.

In nucleotides, the CDR3 is TGTGCCAGCAGTTTATCGCCCCGGGACAGGTCCCCCTATGGCTACACCTTC. Translated: CASSLSPRDRSPYGYTF. The chain couples TRBV27 to TRBJ1-2, with TRBD1 matching over 8 bases. V shed 0 bases and J 4 bases; nucleotides not matched to a gene: 10. This CDR3 spans 17 amino acids. Germline-derived CDR1 and CDR2 are MNHEY and SMNVEV (reference sequence).

J is TRBJ1-1 and V is TRBV4-1; possibly TRBD1 for D (5 bases). The CDR3 loop spans 14 amino acids. Looked up from germline, CDR1 is MGHRA and CDR2 is YSYEKL. With 3 bases removed from V and 5 bases from J, the gap between germline ends came to 13 bases. Here the CDR3 DNA reads TGCGCCAGCAGCCAGACAGATGAACTGACTGAAGCTTTCTTT. It yields the protein CASSQTDELTEAFF.

This clone was counted ten times or more. J is TRBJ2-1 and V is TRBV7-2; 11 bases fit TRBD2. There are 16 residues in the CDR3. Trimming cost V 5 bases and J 7 bases; bases outside gene matches: 10. Germline V gene data show CDR1 as SGHTA and CDR2 as FQGNSA. This CDR3 reads CASSGQLAGARNEQFF. The DNA of the CDR3 is TGTGCCAGCAGCGGACAACTAGCGGGAGCAAGGAATGAGCAGTTCTTC.

The chain joins TRBV7-9 to TRBJ1-2; 7 bases match TRBD1. V lost 5 bases, J lost 5 bases, and 8 bases stayed unmatched. This CDR3 has 14 residues. Germline values: CDR1 SEHNR, CDR2 FQNEAQ (reference sequence). In DNA form, the CDR3 reads TGTGCCAGCAGCACCTTGACAGGGCTTTATGGCTACACCTTC. Protein: CASSTLTGLYGYTF.

V and J are TRBV27 and TRBJ1-2; 8 nucleotides match TRBD1. Unmatched junction bases numbered 5, after V lost 6 bases and J lost 8 bases. There are 12 residues in the CDR3. Per germline, CDR1 MNHEY and CDR2 SMNVEV (reference sequence). CDR3 amino acids: CASRQGAQGYTF. The CDR3 bases are TGTGCCAGCAGGCAGGGGGCACAAGGCTACACCTTC.

V usage is TRBV28 and J usage is TRBJ1-5; a possible D gene is TRBD1 (6 bases). V was clipped by 4 bases and J by 6 bases, with 19 bases between them. Germline assignment: CDR1 MDHEN and CDR2 SYDVKM. The length of the CDR3 is 16 residues. Written as DNA, the CDR3 is TGTGCCAGCAGTTCGAGTTCATCAGGGGCGGGTCAGCCCCAGCATTTT. Its translation: CASSSSSSGAGQPQHF. The entire variable domain, with the rest obtained from reference TRBV28 and TRBJ1-5, is as follows: DVKVTQSSRYLVKRTGEKVFLECVQDMDHENMFWYRQDPGLGLRLIYFSYDVKMKEKGDIPEGYSVSREKKERFSLILESASTNQTSMYLCASSSSSSGAGQPQHFGDGTRLSIL.

The V and J genes are TRBV5-1 and TRBJ1-2; possibly TRBD1 for D (6 bases). The CDR3 extends over 12 amino acids. Germline CDR1 reads SGHRS; CDR2 reads YFSETQ. Trimming pared 1 base from V and 7 bases from J, leaving 8 bases between. CDR3 region: CASSLQQGGYTF. CDR3 coding DNA: TGCGCCAGCAGCTTGCAACAGGGTGGCTACACCTTC.

V usage is TRBV5-1 and J usage is TRBJ2-2; maybe TRBD2 (5 bases). This CDR3 comprises 16 residues. CDR1 SGHRS and CDR2 YFSETQ come from the germline V gene. The V gene lost 2 bases and the J gene lost 0 bases, with 11 bases spanning the gap. The CDR3 region has the DNA TGCGCCAGCAGCTTACTGGACTGGACGAACACCGGGGAGCTGTTTTTT. Its protein product is CASSLLDWTNTGELFF.

This chain joins TRBV30 and TRBJ2-5; D unclear. V lost 2 bases and J lost 2, with 12 bases in between. The CDR3 sequence is 14 residues long. The germline V gene has CDR1 GTSNPN and CDR2 SVGIG (reference sequence). The CDR3 protein is CAWSNENRQETQYF. DNA of the CDR3: TGTGCCTGGAGTAATGAGAACCGGCAAGAGACCCAGTACTTC.

The CDR3 DNA reads as TGTGCCTGGACAGGACAAAATGAAAAACTGTTTTTT. Translating gives CAWTGQNEKLFF. The rearrangement links TRBV30 to TRBJ1-4, with D possibly matching TRBD1 (5 bases). The CDR3 is made up of 12 amino acids. V lost 4 bases, J lost 5 bases, and 8 bases lay in between. Per germline, CDR1 GTSNPN and CDR2 SVGIG (reference sequence).

The CDR3 loop reads CASSRDTNNSPLHF. The CDR3 DNA reads TGTGCCAGCAGCCGGGACACTAATAATTCACCCCTCCACTTT. The chain carries TRBV6-4 and TRBJ1-6, with TRBD1 as a possible D gene (6 bases). The V and J ends lost 6 bases and 5 bases respectively, with 11 bases between them. The CDR3 runs to 14 residues. Per the germline V gene, CDR1 is MRHNA and CDR2 is SNTAGT.